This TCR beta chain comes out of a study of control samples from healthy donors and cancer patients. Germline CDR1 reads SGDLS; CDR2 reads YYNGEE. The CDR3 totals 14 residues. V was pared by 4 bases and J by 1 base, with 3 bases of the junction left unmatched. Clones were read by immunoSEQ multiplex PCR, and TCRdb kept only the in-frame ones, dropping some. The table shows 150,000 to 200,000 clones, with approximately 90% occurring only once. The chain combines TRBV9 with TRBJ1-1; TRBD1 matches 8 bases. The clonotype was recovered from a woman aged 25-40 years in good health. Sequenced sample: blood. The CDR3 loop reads CASSIGTGNTEAFF. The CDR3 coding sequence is TGTGCCAGCAGCATAGGGACAGGGAACACTGAAGCTTTCTTT.